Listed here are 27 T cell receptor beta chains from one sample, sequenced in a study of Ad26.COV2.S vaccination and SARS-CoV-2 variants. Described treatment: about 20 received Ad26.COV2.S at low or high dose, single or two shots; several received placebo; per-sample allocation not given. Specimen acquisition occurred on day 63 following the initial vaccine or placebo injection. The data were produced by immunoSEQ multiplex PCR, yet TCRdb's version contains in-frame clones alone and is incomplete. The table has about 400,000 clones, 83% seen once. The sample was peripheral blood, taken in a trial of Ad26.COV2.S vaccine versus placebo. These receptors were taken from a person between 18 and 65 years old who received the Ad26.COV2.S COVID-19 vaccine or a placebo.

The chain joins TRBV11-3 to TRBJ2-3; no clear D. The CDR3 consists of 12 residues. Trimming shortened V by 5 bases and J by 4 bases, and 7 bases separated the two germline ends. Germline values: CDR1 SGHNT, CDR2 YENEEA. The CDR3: CASSLRADTQYF. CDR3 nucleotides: TGTGCCAGCAGCCTACGGGCAGATACGCAGTATTTT.

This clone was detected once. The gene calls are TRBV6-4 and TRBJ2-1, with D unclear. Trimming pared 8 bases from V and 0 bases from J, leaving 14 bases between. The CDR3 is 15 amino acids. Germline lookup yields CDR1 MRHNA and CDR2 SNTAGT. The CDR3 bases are TGTGCCAGCCATAATCCCTTGTGCTCCTACAATGAGCAGTTCTTC. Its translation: CASHNPLCSYNEQFF.

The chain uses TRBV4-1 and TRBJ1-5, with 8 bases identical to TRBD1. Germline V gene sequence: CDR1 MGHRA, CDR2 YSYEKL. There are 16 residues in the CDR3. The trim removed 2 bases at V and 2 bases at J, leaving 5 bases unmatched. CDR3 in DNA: TGCGCCAGCAGCCAACCGACAGGGGCGCGCAATCAGCCCCAGCATTTT. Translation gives CASSQPTGARNQPQHF.

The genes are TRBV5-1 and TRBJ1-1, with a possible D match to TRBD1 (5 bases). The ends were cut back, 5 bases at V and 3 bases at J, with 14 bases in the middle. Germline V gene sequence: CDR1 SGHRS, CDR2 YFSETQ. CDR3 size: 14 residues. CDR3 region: CASRFIAGYTEAFF. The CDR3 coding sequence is TGCGCCAGCAGATTCATTGCAGGGTACACTGAAGCTTTCTTT. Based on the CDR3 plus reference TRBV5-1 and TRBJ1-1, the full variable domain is KAGVTQTPRYLIKTRGQQVTLSCSPISGHRSVSWYQQTPGQGLQFLFEYFSETQRNKGNFPGRFSGRQFSNSRSEMNVSTLELGDSALYLCASRFIAGYTEAFFGQGTRLTVV.

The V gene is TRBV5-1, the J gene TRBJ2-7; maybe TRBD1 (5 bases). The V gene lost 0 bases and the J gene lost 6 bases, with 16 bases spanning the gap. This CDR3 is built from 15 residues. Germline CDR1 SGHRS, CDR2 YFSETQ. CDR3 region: CASSLGVTAPGEQYF. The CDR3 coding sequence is TGCGCCAGCAGCTTGGGGGTGACAGCCCCCGGCGAGCAGTACTTC.

In nucleotides, the CDR3 is TGTGCCAGCGGACAGACGAGTAACTATGGCTACACCTTC. Translated, it gives CASGQTSNYGYTF. V gene TRBV5-6 combines with J gene TRBJ1-2; possibly TRBD1 for D (6 bases). Germline loops: CDR1 SGHDT, CDR2 YYEEEE. This CDR3 has 13 residues. V was cut by 7 bases and J by 1 base, with 11 bases left in between.

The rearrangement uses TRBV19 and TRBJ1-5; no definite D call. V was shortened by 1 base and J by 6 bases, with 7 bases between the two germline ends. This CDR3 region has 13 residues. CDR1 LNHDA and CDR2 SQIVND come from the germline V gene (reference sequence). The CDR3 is CASSIVGSQPQHF. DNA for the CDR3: TGTGCCAGTAGTATAGTCGGGAGTCAGCCCCAGCATTTT.

The CDR3 DNA reads as TGTGCCAGCACCAATCGTCGGCTTGGCTACACCTTC. It specifies CASTNRRLGYTF. The rearrangement links TRBV11-2 to TRBJ1-2; no clear D gene. The CDR3 totals 12 residues. Germline V gene sequence: CDR1 SGHAT, CDR2 FQNNGV. Trimming took off 7 bases at V and 7 bases at J, with 13 bases between the two ends.

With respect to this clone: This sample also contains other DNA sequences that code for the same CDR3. Here the CDR3 reads CASSFDRGTDTQYF. The CDR3, as DNA: TGCGCCAGCAGCTTCGACAGGGGTACAGATACGCAGTATTTT. The chain is built from TRBV5-1 and TRBJ2-3; 8 bases match TRBD1. From germline, CDR1 is SGHRS and CDR2 YFSETQ. The V segment lost 2 bases and the J segment 3 bases; nucleotides outside the gene matches: 2. CDR3 length equals 14 residues.

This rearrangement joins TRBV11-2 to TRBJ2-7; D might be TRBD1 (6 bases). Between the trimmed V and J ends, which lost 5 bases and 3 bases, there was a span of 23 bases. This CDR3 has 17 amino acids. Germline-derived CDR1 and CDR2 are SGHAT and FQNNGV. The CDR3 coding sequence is TGTGCCAGCAGCACCCTAGGTCGTGGGACATTATACTACGAGCAGTACTTC. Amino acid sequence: CASSTLGRGTLYYEQYF.

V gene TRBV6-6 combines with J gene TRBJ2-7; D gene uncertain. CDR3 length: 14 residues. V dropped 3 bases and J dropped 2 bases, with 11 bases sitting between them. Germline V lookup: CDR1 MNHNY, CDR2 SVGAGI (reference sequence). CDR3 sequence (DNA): TGTGCCAGCAGTTATCTGTCCGTTACCTACGAGCAGTACTTC. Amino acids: CASSYLSVTYEQYF.

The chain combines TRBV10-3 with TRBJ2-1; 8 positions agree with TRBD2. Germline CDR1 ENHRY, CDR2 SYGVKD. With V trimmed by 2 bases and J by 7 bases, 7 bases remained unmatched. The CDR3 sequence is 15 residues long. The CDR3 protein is CAISEVGGARNEQFF. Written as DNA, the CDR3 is TGTGCCATCAGTGAGGTCGGGGGGGCCAGGAATGAGCAGTTCTTC.

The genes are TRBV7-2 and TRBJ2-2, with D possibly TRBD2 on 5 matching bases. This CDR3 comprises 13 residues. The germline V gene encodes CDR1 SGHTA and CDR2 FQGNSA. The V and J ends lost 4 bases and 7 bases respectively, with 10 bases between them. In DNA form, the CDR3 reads TGTGCCAGCAGCTCCGGGATTATCGGGGAGCTGTTTTTT. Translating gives CASSSGIIGELFF.

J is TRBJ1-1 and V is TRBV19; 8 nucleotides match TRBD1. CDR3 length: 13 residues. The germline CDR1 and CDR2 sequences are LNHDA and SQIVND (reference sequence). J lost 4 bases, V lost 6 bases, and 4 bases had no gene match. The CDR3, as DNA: TGTGCCAGTAGGGACAGGGTGGGCACTGAAGCTTTCTTT. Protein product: CASRDRVGTEAFF.

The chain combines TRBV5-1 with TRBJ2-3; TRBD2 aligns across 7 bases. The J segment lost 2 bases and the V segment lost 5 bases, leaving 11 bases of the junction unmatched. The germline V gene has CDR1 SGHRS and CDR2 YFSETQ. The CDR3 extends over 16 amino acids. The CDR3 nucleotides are TGCGCCAGCAGACTAACCGGGACTACCTACACAGATACGCAGTATTTT. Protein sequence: CASRLTGTTYTDTQYF.

CDR3 in amino acids: CASSLAGSNQPQHF. CDR3 sequence (DNA): TGTGCCAGCAGCTTAGCCGGCTCTAATCAGCCCCAGCATTTT. The chain couples TRBV7-2 to TRBJ1-5; no reliable D call. V shed 0 bases and J shed 4 bases, with 7 bases lying between them. The CDR3 covers 14 residues. CDR1 SGHTA and CDR2 FQGNSA come from the germline V gene.

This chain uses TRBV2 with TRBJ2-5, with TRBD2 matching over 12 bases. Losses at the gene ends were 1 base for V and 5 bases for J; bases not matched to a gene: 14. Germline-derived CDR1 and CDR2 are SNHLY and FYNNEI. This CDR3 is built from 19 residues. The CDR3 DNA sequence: TGTGCCAGCAGTGAAGGGCCGCCGGGACTAGCGGGTGGCGGGGAGACCCAGTACTTC. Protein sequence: CASSEGPPGLAGGGETQYF.

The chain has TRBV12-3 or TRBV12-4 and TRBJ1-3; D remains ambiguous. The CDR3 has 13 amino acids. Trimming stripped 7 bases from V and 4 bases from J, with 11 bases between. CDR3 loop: CASTLAGGNTIYF. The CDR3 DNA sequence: TGTGCCAGCACCCTGGCGGGGGGAAACACCATATATTTT.

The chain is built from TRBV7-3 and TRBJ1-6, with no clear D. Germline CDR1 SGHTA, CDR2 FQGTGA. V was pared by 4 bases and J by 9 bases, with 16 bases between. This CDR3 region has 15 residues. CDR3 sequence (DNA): TGTGCCAGCAGCTCCTCAGCAACCGGCGGTTCACCCCTCCACTTT. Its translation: CASSSSATGGSPLHF.

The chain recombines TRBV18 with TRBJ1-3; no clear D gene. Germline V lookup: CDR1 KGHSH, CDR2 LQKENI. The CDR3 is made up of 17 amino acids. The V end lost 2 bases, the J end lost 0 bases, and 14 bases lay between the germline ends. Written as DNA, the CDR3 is TGTGCCAGCTCACCAAATGGTCGTAGAGCCTCTGGAAACACCATATATTTT. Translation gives CASSPNGRRASGNTIYF.

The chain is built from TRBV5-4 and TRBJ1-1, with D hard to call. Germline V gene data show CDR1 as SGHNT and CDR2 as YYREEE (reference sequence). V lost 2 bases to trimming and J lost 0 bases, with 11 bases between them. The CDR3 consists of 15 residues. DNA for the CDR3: TGTGCCAGCAGCTTATGGTTTGGCTTGAACACTGAAGCTTTCTTT. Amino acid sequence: CASSLWFGLNTEAFF.

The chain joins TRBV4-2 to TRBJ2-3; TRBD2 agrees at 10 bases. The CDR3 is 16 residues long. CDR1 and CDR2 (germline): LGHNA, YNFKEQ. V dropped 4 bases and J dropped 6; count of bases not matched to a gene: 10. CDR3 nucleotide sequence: TGTGCCAGCAGCCCAGAGCGGGGGGGCGTAAGGGATACGCAGTATTTT. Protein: CASSPERGGVRDTQYF.

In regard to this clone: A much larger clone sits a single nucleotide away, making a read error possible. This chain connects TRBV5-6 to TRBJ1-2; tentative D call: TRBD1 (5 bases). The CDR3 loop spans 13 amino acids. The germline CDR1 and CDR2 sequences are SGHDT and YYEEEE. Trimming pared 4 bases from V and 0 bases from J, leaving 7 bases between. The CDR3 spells CASSQTANYGYTF. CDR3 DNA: TGTGCCAGCAGCCAGACAGCTAACTATGGCTACACCTTC.

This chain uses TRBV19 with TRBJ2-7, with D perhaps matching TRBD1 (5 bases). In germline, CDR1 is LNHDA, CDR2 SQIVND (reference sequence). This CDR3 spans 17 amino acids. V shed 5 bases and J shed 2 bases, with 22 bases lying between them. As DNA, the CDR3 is TGTGCCAGTAGTTCCATCCACGGAGCAGGGCCCGCCTACGAGCAGTACTTC. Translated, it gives CASSSIHGAGPAYEQYF.

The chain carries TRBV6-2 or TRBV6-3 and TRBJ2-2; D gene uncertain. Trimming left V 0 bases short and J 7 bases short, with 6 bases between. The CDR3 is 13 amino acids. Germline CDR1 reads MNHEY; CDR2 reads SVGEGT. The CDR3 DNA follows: TGTGCCAGCAGTTACTCGAAACACGGGGAGCTGTTTTTT. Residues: CASSYSKHGELFF.

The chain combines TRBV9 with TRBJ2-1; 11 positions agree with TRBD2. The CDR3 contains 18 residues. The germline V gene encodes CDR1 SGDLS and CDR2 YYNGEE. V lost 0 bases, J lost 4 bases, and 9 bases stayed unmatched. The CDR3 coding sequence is TGTGCCAGCAGCGTAGGACCCCCCCTAGCGGGAGGTTACAATGAGCAGTTCTTC. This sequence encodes CASSVGPPLAGGYNEQFF.

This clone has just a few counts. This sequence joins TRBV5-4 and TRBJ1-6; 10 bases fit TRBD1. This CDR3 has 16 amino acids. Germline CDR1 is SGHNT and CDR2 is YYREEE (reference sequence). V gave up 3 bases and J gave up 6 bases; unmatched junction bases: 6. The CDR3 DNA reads TGTGCCAGCAGCTCCGCCGGGACAGGGGCTAATTCACCCCTCCACTTT. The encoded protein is CASSSAGTGANSPLHF. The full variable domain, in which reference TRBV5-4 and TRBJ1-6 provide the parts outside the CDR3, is ETGVTQSPTHLIKTRGQQVTLRCSSQSGHNTVSWYQQALGQGPQFIFQYYREEENGRGNFPPRFSGLQFPNYSSELNVNALELDDSALYLCASSSAGTGANSPLHFGNGTRLTVT.